One sample yielded the 14 T cell receptor beta chains listed below, sequenced in a study of OX40 agonist ivuxolimab in advanced cancers. Some clones are missing from TCRdb's copy, which holds only in-frame ones; the method was immunoSEQ multiplex PCR. The table lists 14,000 to 15,000 clones, about 89% of them singletons. The source material was CD4+ or CD8+ T cells sorted from blood, sampled in a trial of the OX40 agonist ivuxolimab. These receptors all stem from an adult with an advanced solid tumor such as melanoma, head and neck, liver or kidney cancer.

The chain couples TRBV15 to TRBJ2-1; TRBD2 aligns across 8 bases. This CDR3 is 17 amino acids long. V shed 1 base, J shed 4 bases, and the junction held 9 bases outside the gene matches. Germline V gene sequence: CDR1 LNHNV, CDR2 YYDKDF (reference sequence). CDR3 in amino acids: CATSRVLAGSVYNEQFF. CDR3 bases: TGTGCCACCAGCAGAGTTCTAGCGGGCTCCGTTTACAATGAGCAGTTCTTC.

V is TRBV18 and J is TRBJ2-5; TRBD1 matches at 7 bases. CDR3 length: 16 amino acids. The V segment lost 6 bases and the J segment 4 bases; nucleotides outside the gene matches: 14. CDR1 KGHSH and CDR2 LQKENI come from the germline V gene. The CDR3 spells CASSDTSQGSPETQYF. DNA for the CDR3: TGTGCCAGCTCGGACACTTCACAGGGGTCCCCAGAGACCCAGTACTTC.

The rearrangement uses TRBV4-1 and TRBJ2-7, with D perhaps assigned TRBD1 or TRBD2 (5 bases each). This CDR3 spans 15 amino acids. V lost 3 bases and J lost 4, with 16 bases in between. Germline V gives CDR1 MGHRA, CDR2 YSYEKL. The DNA for the CDR3 is TGCGCCAGCAGCCATAGTGGGACGGAAAGATACGAGCAGTACTTC. As protein: CASSHSGTERYEQYF.

The chain links TRBV19 to TRBJ2-7; 9 nucleotides match TRBD1. Germline loops: CDR1 LNHDA, CDR2 SQIVND (reference sequence). Trimming cost V 3 bases and J 5 bases; bases outside gene matches: 2. The CDR3 contains 13 residues. The CDR3 spells CASSIWTGDEQYF. DNA for the CDR3: TGTGCCAGTAGTATCTGGACAGGGGACGAGCAGTACTTC.

This sequence joins TRBV10-1 and TRBJ2-7, with D possibly matching TRBD1 (6 bases). Between the trimmed V and J ends, which lost 5 bases and 1 base, there was a span of 9 bases. The germline V gene encodes CDR1 WNHNN and CDR2 SYGVQD (reference sequence). The CDR3 has 13 residues. The CDR3 DNA follows: TGCGCCAGCAGTCTGGACAGTTCCTACGAGCAGTACTTC. Translated: CASSLDSSYEQYF.

The V gene is TRBV2, the J gene TRBJ2-3, with a tentative D call TRBD1 (6 bases). This CDR3 is built from 16 residues. Trimming left V 3 bases short and J 6 bases short, with 19 bases between. Germline V gives CDR1 SNHLY, CDR2 FYNNEI. The chain's CDR3 is CASSDPDSRGTDTQYF. CDR3 bases: TGTGCCAGCAGTGATCCAGACTCGAGGGGGACCGATACGCAGTATTTT.

J is TRBJ2-7 and V is TRBV7-8; 8 bases match TRBD1. Germline lookup yields CDR1 SGHVS and CDR2 FQNEAQ. The length of the CDR3 is 18 residues. Trimming at V came to 1 base and at J to 2 bases, leaving 13 bases not matched to a gene. The CDR3 reads CASSLEVTGDPRTYEQYF. The CDR3 bases are TGTGCCAGCAGCTTAGAAGTGACAGGGGATCCCAGAACCTACGAGCAGTACTTC. The variable domain in full, with the rest retrieved from reference TRBV7-8 and TRBJ2-7, is GAGVSQSPRYKVAKRGQDVALRCDPISGHVSLFWYQQALGQGPEFLTYFQNEAQLDKSGLPSDRFFAERPEGSVSTLKIQRTQQEDSAVYLCASSLEVTGDPRTYEQYFGPGTRLTVT.

The chain is built from TRBV27 and TRBJ2-7, with 7 bases identical to TRBD2. V lost 2 bases and J lost 7; bases outside the gene matches: 5. The CDR3 loop spans 13 amino acids. Looked up from germline, CDR1 is MNHEY and CDR2 is SMNVEV (reference sequence). As DNA, the CDR3 is TGTGCCAGCAGTTTACCCGGGGGGTTTGAGCAGTACTTC. Amino acids: CASSLPGGFEQYF.

The chain employs TRBV4-1 and TRBJ2-1; D is unresolved. Trimming removed 0 bases from V and 0 bases from J, with 6 bases in between. Germline V gene data show CDR1 as MGHRA and CDR2 as YSYEKL. The CDR3 spans 15 residues. CDR3 loop: CASSQDRSSYNEQFF. In nucleotides, the CDR3 is TGCGCCAGCAGCCAAGACAGGAGCTCCTACAATGAGCAGTTCTTC.

With regard to this clone: The sample carries other DNA sequences with the same CDR3. The rearrangement joins TRBV6-5 to TRBJ1-1; no reliable D call. Germline CDR1 reads MNHEY; CDR2 reads SVGAGI. Trimming took 0 bases from V and 4 from J, leaving 6 bases between them. The CDR3 has 13 amino acids. CDR3 bases: TGTGCCAGCAGTTACTCCGGGTCCACTGAAGCTTTCTTT. Amino acids: CASSYSGSTEAFF.

The V and J genes are TRBV10-2 and TRBJ2-7; 8 nucleotides agree with TRBD2. Losses at the gene ends were 0 bases for V and 2 bases for J; bases not matched to a gene: 6. Per the germline V gene, CDR1 is WSHSY and CDR2 is SAAADI. This CDR3 is 16 amino acids long. CDR3 protein: CASSESESGSPYEQYF. The DNA for the CDR3 is TGCGCCAGCAGTGAGTCCGAGAGCGGGAGTCCCTACGAGCAGTACTTC.

The chain recombines TRBV10-3 with TRBJ2-3; 9 nucleotides agree with TRBD2. The CDR3 extends over 15 amino acids. The trim removed 3 bases at V and 3 bases at J, leaving 4 bases unmatched. Germline V CDR1 and CDR2: ENHRY, SYGVKD. Here the CDR3 reads CAISDLAGSTDTQYF. The CDR3 DNA reads as TGTGCCATCAGTGACCTAGCGGGATCTACAGATACGCAGTATTTT.

The chain links TRBV27 to TRBJ1-5; a possible D gene is TRBD1 (5 bases). The CDR3 loop spans 16 amino acids. Germline-derived CDR1 and CDR2 are MNHEY and SMNVEV (reference sequence). Deletions cut 6 bases from V and 1 base from J, with 16 bases between. CDR3 DNA sequence: TGTGCCAGCAGACACTCGGCGGGGGGAAGCAATCAGCCCCAGCATTTT. Translation: CASRHSAGGSNQPQHF.

The chain uses TRBV4-2 and TRBJ2-1; D not resolved. Trimming left V 1 base short and J 9 bases short, with 13 bases between. The CDR3 is made up of 14 amino acids. Germline-derived CDR1 and CDR2 are LGHNA and YNFKEQ. The CDR3 bases are TGTGCCAGCAGCCAAGGATTGGGCAACCCTGAGCAGTTCTTC. Its protein is CASSQGLGNPEQFF.